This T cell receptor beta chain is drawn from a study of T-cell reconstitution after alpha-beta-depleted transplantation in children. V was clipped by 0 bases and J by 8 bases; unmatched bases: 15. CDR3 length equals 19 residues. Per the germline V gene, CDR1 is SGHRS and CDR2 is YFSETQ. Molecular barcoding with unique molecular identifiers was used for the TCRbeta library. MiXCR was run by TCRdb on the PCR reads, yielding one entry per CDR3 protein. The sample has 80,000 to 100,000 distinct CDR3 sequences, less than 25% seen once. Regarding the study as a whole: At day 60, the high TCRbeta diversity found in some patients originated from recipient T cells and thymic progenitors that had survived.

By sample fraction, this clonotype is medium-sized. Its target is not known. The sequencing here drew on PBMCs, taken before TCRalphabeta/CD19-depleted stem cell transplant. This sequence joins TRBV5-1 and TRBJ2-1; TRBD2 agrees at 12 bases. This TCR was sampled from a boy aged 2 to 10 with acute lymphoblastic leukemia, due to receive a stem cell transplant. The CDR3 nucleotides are TGCGCCAGCAGCTTGGGAGCTTCCCTAGCGGGAGGGCCGTCACATGAGCAGTTCTTC. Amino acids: CASSLGASLAGGPSHEQFF.